The following is a TCR beta chain sequence with its context. This entry is derived from a study of blood T cell repertoires in COVID-19. About the study: Nucleic acid was either cDNA or gDNA, and it came from T cells, B-cell-depleted T cells, or PBMCs.

V was pared by 2 bases and J by 6 bases, with 4 bases between. Germline lookup yields CDR1 SNHLY and CDR2 FYNNEI. CDR3 length: 11 residues. Per the original data handling: Estimation of nucleated cell counts relied on the amplification of reference gene primers. Profiled with immunoSEQ multiplex PCR; TCRdb holds only in-frame clones, not every one. The DNA was the basis for D and trimming; V, J and clone size are from that table. Of roughly 90,000 clones listed, about 83% are singletons. The sample taken for sequencing was peripheral blood. This TCR came from a woman aged 65 to 85 with acute or convalescent COVID-19. V and J are TRBV2 and TRBJ1-1; no definite D call. The CDR3 region has the DNA TGTGCCAGCAGTGAACTCGCTGAAGCTTTCTTT. Encoded protein: CASSELAEAFF.